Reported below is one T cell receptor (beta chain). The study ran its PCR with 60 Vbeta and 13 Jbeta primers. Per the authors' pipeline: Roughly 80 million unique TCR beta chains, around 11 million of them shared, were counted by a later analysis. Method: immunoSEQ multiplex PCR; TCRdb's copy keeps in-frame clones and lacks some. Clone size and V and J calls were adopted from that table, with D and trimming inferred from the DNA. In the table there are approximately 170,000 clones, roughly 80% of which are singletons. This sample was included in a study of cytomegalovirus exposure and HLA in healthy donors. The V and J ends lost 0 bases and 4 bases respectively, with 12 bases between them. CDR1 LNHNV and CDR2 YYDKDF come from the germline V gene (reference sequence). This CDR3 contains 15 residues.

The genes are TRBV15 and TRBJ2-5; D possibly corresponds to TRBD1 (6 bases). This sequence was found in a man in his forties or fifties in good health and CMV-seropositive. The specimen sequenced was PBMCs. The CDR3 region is CATSRDLGGAETQYF. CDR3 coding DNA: TGTGCCACCAGCAGAGATCTAGGGGGAGCAGAGACCCAGTACTTC.